This T cell receptor beta chain was retrieved from a study of blood T cell repertoires in COVID-19. Background on the study: Specimens from acute and convalescent COVID-19 originated in the United States, Italy and Spain. Nucleic acid was either cDNA or gDNA, and it came from T cells, B-cell-depleted T cells, or PBMCs.

Per the original methods: Reference gene primer amplification yielded estimated nucleated cell counts. The repertoire was sequenced with immunoSEQ multiplex PCR; TCRdb's copy has only in-frame clones and lacks some. V, J and clone size derive from that table, while D and trimming were established from the DNA sequence. In the table there are under 200,000 clones, around four fifths of which are singletons. Germline CDR1 LGHDT, CDR2 YNNKEL (reference sequence). Trimming cost V 2 bases and J 0 bases, with 19 bases left between them. The CDR3 is 19 residues long. V usage is TRBV3-1 (or the pseudogene TRBV3-2) and J usage is TRBJ1-4; the D gene is possibly TRBD1 (6 bases). The receptor's source is a woman aged 55-70 years with acute or convalescent COVID-19. Sequences were obtained from peripheral blood. The CDR3 DNA reads TGTGCCAGCAGCCAACCCCGCAGGGGAGTAGGCGCAACTAATGAAAAACTGTTTTTT. This codes for CASSQPRRGVGATNEKLFF.